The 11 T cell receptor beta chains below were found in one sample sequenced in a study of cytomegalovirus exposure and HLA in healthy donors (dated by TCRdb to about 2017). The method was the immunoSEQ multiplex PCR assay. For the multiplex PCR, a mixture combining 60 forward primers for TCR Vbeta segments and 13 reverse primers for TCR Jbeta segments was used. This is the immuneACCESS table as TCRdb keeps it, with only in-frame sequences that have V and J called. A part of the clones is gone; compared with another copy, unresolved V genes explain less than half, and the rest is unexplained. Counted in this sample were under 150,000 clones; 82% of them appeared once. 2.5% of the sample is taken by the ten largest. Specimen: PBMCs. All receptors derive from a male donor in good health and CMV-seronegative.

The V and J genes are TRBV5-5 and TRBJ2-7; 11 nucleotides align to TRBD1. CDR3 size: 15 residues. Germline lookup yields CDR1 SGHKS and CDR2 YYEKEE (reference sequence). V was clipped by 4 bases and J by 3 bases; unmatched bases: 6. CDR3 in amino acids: CASSPWGTGGYEQYF. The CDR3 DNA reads TGTGCCAGCAGCCCTTGGGGGACAGGGGGCTACGAGCAGTACTTC.

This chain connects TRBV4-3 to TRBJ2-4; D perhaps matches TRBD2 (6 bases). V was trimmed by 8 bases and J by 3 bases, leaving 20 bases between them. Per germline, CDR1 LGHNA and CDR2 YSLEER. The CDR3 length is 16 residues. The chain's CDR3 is CASREALARNKNIQYF. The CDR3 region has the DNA TGCGCCAGCCGTGAGGCCCTAGCGAGAAACAAAAACATTCAGTACTTC.

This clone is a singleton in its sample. The CDR3 coding sequence is TGTGCCAGTACCCCTAGGGGGACTAGCGGCAGCACAGATACGCAGTATTTT. Its translation: CASTPRGTSGSTDTQYF. This chain uses TRBV19 with TRBJ2-3, with 11 bases that match TRBD2. Germline CDR1 and CDR2: LNHDA and SQIVND (reference sequence). The CDR3 length is 17 residues. J was trimmed by 0 bases and V by 7 bases; bases with no gene match: 9.

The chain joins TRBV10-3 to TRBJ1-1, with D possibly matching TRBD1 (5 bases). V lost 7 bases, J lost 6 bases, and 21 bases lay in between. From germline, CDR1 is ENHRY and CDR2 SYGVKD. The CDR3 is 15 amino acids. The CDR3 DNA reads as TGTGCCATCACCGGTCAGGGTTGGCCTACCGCTGAAGCTTTCTTT. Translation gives CAITGQGWPTAEAFF.

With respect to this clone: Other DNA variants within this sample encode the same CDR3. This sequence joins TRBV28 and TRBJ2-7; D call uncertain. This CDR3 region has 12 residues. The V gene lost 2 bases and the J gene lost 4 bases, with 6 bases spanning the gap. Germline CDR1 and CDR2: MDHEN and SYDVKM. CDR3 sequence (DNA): TGTGCCAGCAGTTTAGTCGGTTACGAGCAGTACTTC. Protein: CASSLVGYEQYF.

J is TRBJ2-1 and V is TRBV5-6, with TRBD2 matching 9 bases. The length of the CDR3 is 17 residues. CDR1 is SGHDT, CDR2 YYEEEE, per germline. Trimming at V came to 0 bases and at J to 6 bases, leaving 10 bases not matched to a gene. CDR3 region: CASSLDPGLASLNEQFF. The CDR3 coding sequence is TGTGCCAGCAGCTTGGATCCGGGACTAGCCTCCCTCAATGAGCAGTTCTTC.

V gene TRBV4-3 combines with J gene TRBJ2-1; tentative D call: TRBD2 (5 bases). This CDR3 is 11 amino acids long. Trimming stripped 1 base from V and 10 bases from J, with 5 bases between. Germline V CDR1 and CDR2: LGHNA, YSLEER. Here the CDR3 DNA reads TGCGCCAGCAGCCAAGGCGGGGAGCAGTTCTTC. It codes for CASSQGGEQFF.

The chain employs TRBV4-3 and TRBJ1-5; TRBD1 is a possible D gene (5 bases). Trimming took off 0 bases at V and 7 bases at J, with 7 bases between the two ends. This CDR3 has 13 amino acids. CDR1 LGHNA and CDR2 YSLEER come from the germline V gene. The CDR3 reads CASSQDKGQPQHF. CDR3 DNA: TGCGCCAGCAGCCAAGATAAGGGGCAGCCCCAGCATTTT.

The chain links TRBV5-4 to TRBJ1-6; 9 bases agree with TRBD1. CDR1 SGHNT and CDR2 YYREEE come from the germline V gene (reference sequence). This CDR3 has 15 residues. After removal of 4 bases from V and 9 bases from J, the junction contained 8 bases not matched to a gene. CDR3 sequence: CASSHPGQGVSPLHF. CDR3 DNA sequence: TGTGCCAGCAGCCATCCGGGACAGGGCGTTTCACCCCTCCACTTT. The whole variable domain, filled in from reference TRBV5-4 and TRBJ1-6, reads ETGVTQSPTHLIKTRGQQVTLRCSSQSGHNTVSWYQQALGQGPQFIFQYYREEENGRGNFPPRFSGLQFPNYSSELNVNALELDDSALYLCASSHPGQGVSPLHFGNGTRLTVT.

The CDR3 loop reads CASSSASVPNTEAFF. For the CDR3, the DNA is TGTGCCAGCAGCTCTGCCTCGGTCCCGAACACTGAAGCTTTCTTT. The chain links TRBV7-3 to TRBJ1-1; no clear D gene. Per the germline V gene, CDR1 is SGHTA and CDR2 is FQGTGA. The V end lost 4 bases, the J end lost 1 base, and 13 bases lay between the germline ends. The CDR3 loop spans 15 amino acids.

CDR3 nucleotide sequence: TGTGCCAGCAGTCTCGGACAGTCATTCTACGAGCAGTACTTC. This gives the protein CASSLGQSFYEQYF. The chain carries TRBV28 and TRBJ2-7; possibly TRBD1 for D (6 bases). Germline CDR1 MDHEN, CDR2 SYDVKM. V lost 5 bases, J lost 3 bases, and 14 bases lay in between. The CDR3 extends over 14 amino acids.